These 21 T cell receptor beta chains originate from one sample sequenced in a study of T cells in narcolepsy. Produced via immunoSEQ multiplex PCR; TCRdb's table is partial and in-frame only. Of about 35,000 clones in the sample, 81% were seen once. The sample comprised memory (CD45RA-) CD4+ T cells from blood. The receptors derive from a human donor in good health.

The V gene is TRBV2, the J gene TRBJ2-7, with TRBD1 matching over 10 bases. This CDR3 is 14 amino acids long. J lost 4 bases, V lost 6 bases, and 6 bases had no gene match. CDR1 is SNHLY and CDR2 is FYNNEI in the germline V gene. CDR3 sequence (DNA): TGTGCCAGCAGAGATCGGGACAGGGGATACGAGCAGTACTTC. This encodes CASRDRDRGYEQYF.

The rearrangement links TRBV19 to TRBJ1-6, with no clear D. The CDR3 has 13 amino acids. The germline CDR1 and CDR2 sequences are LNHDA and SQIVND (reference sequence). The germline V and J ends were trimmed by 5 bases and 8 bases, with 10 bases remaining between them. The CDR3: CASSQTPDSPLHF. The CDR3 nucleotides are TGTGCCAGTAGTCAGACACCAGATTCACCCCTCCACTTT.

The V and J genes are TRBV11-1 and TRBJ2-5, with D maybe TRBD2 (7 bases). The V end was cut by 5 bases, the J end by 3 bases, with 16 bases between. Germline V gene data show CDR1 as SGHAT and CDR2 as FQDESV (reference sequence). CDR3 size: 15 residues. DNA for the CDR3: TGTGCCAGCAGCCCCCGGAGGGGGGGTAAAGAGACCCAGTACTTC. This gives the protein CASSPRRGGKETQYF.

This chain connects TRBV7-4 to TRBJ2-3; D remains unclear. The germline V gene has CDR1 SGHVT and CDR2 SQSDAQ. Trimming took off 4 bases at V and 4 bases at J, with 9 bases between the two ends. The CDR3 sequence is 13 residues long. DNA for the CDR3: TGTGCCAGCAGCTCCCTAGGACCAGATACGCAGTATTTT. Translating gives CASSSLGPDTQYF.

This clone occurred a few times. The chain recombines TRBV12-5 with TRBJ1-1; D is unresolved. Per germline, CDR1 LGHNT and CDR2 FRNRAP. Between the trimmed V and J ends, which lost 0 bases and 7 bases, there was a span of 3 bases. This CDR3 region has 11 residues. The CDR3: CASGLVGEAFF. CDR3 in DNA: TGTGCTAGTGGTTTGGTAGGTGAAGCTTTCTTT.

This clone has only a few counts. The chain couples TRBV10-3 to TRBJ2-7, with D maybe TRBD2 (6 bases). There are 13 residues in the CDR3. V lost 7 bases, J lost 2 bases, and 12 bases lay in between. CDR1 and CDR2 (germline): ENHRY, SYGVKD. The CDR3, as DNA: TGTGCCATCATGAAGACGGGAGCCTACGAGCAGTACTTC. This translates into CAIMKTGAYEQYF.

A word on this clone: This sample also contains other DNA sequences that code for the same CDR3. The chain has TRBV19 and TRBJ1-6; no reliable D call. There are 15 residues in the CDR3. CDR1 and CDR2 (germline): LNHDA, SQIVND (reference sequence). V gave up 0 bases and J gave up 11 bases, with 14 bases separating them. CDR3 in amino acids: CASSIDRGGGTPLHF. The CDR3 DNA reads TGTGCCAGTAGTATAGATCGTGGTGGCGGTACACCCCTCCACTTT.

This rearrangement joins TRBV10-1 to TRBJ1-1; D is unclear. The CDR3 contains 15 residues. Germline values: CDR1 WNHNN, CDR2 SYGVQD (reference sequence). Trimming shortened V by 0 bases and J by 3 bases, and 11 bases separated the two germline ends. CDR3 amino acids: CASSESTWTDTEAFF. The CDR3 DNA is TGCGCCAGCAGTGAGTCGACCTGGACCGACACTGAAGCTTTCTTT.

The chain couples TRBV6-1 to TRBJ2-3; no clear D. CDR3 length: 12 residues. CDR1 and CDR2 (germline): MNHNS, SASEGT. The V end was cut by 6 bases, the J end by 7 bases, with 11 bases between. In nucleotides, the CDR3 is TGTGCCAGCAGCCAAGTAGGGAATACGCAGTATTTT. Protein: CASSQVGNTQYF.

The V call is TRBV18, the J call TRBJ2-5; either TRBD1 or TRBD2 may supply D (5 bases each). The ends were cut back, 1 base at V and 5 bases at J, with 23 bases in the middle. The CDR3 extends over 18 amino acids. Germline V gives CDR1 KGHSH, CDR2 LQKENI. CDR3 DNA sequence: TGTGCCAGCTCACCACTGTTCGGGGCAACCGGGCCCACTGAGACCCAGTACTTC. It is translated as CASSPLFGATGPTETQYF. The entire variable domain, with the rest obtained from reference TRBV18 and TRBJ2-5, is as follows: NAGVMQNPRHLVRRRGQEARLRCSPMKGHSHVYWYRQLPEEGLKFMVYLQKENIIDESGMPKERFSAEFPKEGPSILRIQQVVRGDSAAYFCASSPLFGATGPTETQYFGPGTRLLVL.

This chain links TRBV19 with TRBJ1-3; the D is unclear. This CDR3 has 15 residues. The V and J ends lost 6 bases and 0 bases respectively, with 12 bases between them. CDR1 is LNHDA and CDR2 is SQIVND in the germline V gene (reference sequence). For the CDR3, the DNA is TGTGCCAGTAGGGCTGGGGATTCCTCTGGAAACACCATATATTTT. As protein: CASRAGDSSGNTIYF.

This clone has only one observation. This chain links TRBV27 with TRBJ2-5; 8 bases are a match to TRBD2. The tail of the sequence fits TRBJ2-7 better, so the J call may be wrong. Germline lookup yields CDR1 MNHEY and CDR2 SMNVEV (reference sequence). The CDR3 is made up of 13 amino acids. The CDR3 loop is CASTAGGRGEQYF. The CDR3 region has the DNA TGTGCCAGCACGGCGGGAGGCCGGGGCGAGCAGTACTTC.

The chain uses TRBV13 and TRBJ1-2; D not certain. The V gene's germline CDR1 is PRHDT and CDR2 FYEKMQ (reference sequence). This CDR3 has 11 residues. V was cut by 0 bases and J by 7 bases, with 3 bases left in between. The CDR3 region is CASSLGVGYTF. In nucleotides, the CDR3 is TGTGCCAGCAGCTTAGGGGTTGGCTACACCTTC.

The chain uses TRBV25-1 and TRBJ1-6, with 7 bases matching TRBD1. Germline lookup yields CDR1 MGHDK and CDR2 SYGVNS. The CDR3 totals 13 residues. Trimming at V came to 5 bases and at J to 10 bases, leaving 5 bases not matched to a gene. CDR3 amino acids: CASSFTGDSPLHF. The CDR3 nucleotides are TGTGCCAGCAGTTTTACAGGGGACTCACCCCTCCACTTT.

The rearrangement links TRBV28 to TRBJ1-2, with 10 positions matching TRBD1. CDR3 length: 16 residues. CDR1 is MDHEN, CDR2 SYDVKM, per germline. The V gene end was trimmed by 6 bases and the J gene end by 1 base; junction bases not matched to a gene: 8. The CDR3: CASSSGTGAFNYGYTF. In DNA form, the CDR3 reads TGTGCCAGCAGCTCCGGGACAGGGGCTTTTAACTATGGCTACACCTTC.

V usage is TRBV10-3 and J usage is TRBJ1-2, with 7 bases that match TRBD1. Germline CDR1 ENHRY, CDR2 SYGVKD. J gave up 5 bases and V 6 bases, and 6 bases lay outside the gene matches. CDR3 length equals 13 residues. The DNA of the CDR3 is TGTGCCATCAGGGGGGACAGAAGATATGGCTACACCTTC. Translation: CAIRGDRRYGYTF.

CDR3 nucleotides: TGTGCCAGCAGCGCTAGGGTTGGCCTCTCGAACACCGGGGAGCTGTTTTTT. As protein: CASSARVGLSNTGELFF. The chain employs TRBV4-2 and TRBJ2-2; D gene uncertain. The length of the CDR3 is 17 residues. Germline V gene lookup returns CDR1 LGHNA and CDR2 YNFKEQ. The V end was cut by 5 bases, the J end by 0 bases, with 16 bases between.

The chain is built from TRBV18 and TRBJ2-3; the match to TRBD2 covers 11 bases. The germline V gene encodes CDR1 KGHSH and CDR2 LQKENI. The CDR3 is 17 residues long. Unmatched junction bases numbered 4, after V lost 1 base and J lost 1 base. The CDR3 loop is CASSPLPSGGRTDTQYF. The CDR3 DNA follows: TGTGCCAGCTCACCACTCCCTAGCGGGGGGCGCACAGATACGCAGTATTTT.

The rearrangement uses TRBV7-2 and TRBJ1-3, with a weak D call TRBD1 (5 bases). The V end lost 8 bases, the J end lost 0 bases, and 8 bases lay between the germline ends. CDR3 length: 13 amino acids. Germline V gene data show CDR1 as SGHTA and CDR2 as FQGNSA. In DNA, the CDR3 is TGTGCCAGCGGGGCGGGCTCTGGAAACACCATATATTTT. It yields the protein CASGAGSGNTIYF. Filled out from reference TRBV7-2 and TRBJ1-3, the complete variable domain reads GAGVSQSPSNKVTEKGKDVELRCDPISGHTALYWYRQSLGQGLEFLIYFQGNSAPDKSGLPSDRFSAERTGGSVSTLTIQRTQQEDSAVYLCASGAGSGNTIYFGEGSWLTVV.

The chain is built from TRBV6-5 and TRBJ2-5; no firm D call. The CDR3 length is 11 residues. The V gene's germline CDR1 is MNHEY and CDR2 SVGAGI. V was cut by 6 bases and J by 5 bases, with 7 bases left in between. CDR3 sequence: CASSLHETQYF. The CDR3 bases are TGTGCCAGCAGCCTACACGAGACCCAGTACTTC.

This chain joins TRBV5-4 and TRBJ1-4; D possibly corresponds to TRBD1 (5 bases). This CDR3 is 14 amino acids long. V was clipped by 4 bases and J by 5 bases, with 12 bases between them. Per germline, CDR1 SGHNT and CDR2 YYREEE (reference sequence). In DNA form, the CDR3 reads TGTGCCAGCAGCAGCCGGGACGGGAATGAAAAACTGTTTTTT. Translation: CASSSRDGNEKLFF.